The 19 T cell receptor beta chains below come from one sample, sequenced in a study of blood T cells in healthy people across ages. Alongside a J-beta primer mix, a sample-barcoded 5' primer served in a second PCR lasting about 6 to 11 cycles. TCRdb passed the 5' RACE reads through MiXCR, listing each CDR3 protein once. The sample records over 1,500,000 distinct CDR3 sequences, about two fifths being singletons. Sequenced: blood. These receptors all come from a human donor in good health.

The V and J genes are TRBV6-1 and TRBJ1-2; TRBD1 matches 7 bases. The junction had 14 bases not matched to a gene; V was cut back by 5 bases and J by 5 bases. Germline lookup yields CDR1 MNHNS and CDR2 SASEGT. The CDR3 extends over 16 amino acids. The DNA of the CDR3 is TGTGCCAGCAGTAAGGGGGGGGACAGAACTCCTTATGGCTACACCTTC. It translates to CASSKGGDRTPYGYTF.

This chain joins TRBV3-1 and TRBJ2-1, with 15 positions matching TRBD2. The CDR3 length is 18 residues. V dropped 4 bases and J dropped 7; count of bases not matched to a gene: 11. Germline lookup yields CDR1 LGHDT and CDR2 YNNKEL (reference sequence). CDR3 sequence (DNA): TGTGCCAGCAGCCGGTGGACCGGGACTAGCGGGGGGCTGAATGAGCAGTTCTTC. It encodes CASSRWTGTSGGLNEQFF.

This clonotype was picked up a small number of times. The chain uses TRBV12-3 or TRBV12-4 and TRBJ2-4; 13 nucleotides agree with TRBD2. The CDR3 spans 15 residues. Germline trimming cut 6 bases from V and 9 bases from J; bases unmatched to any gene: 8. The CDR3 nucleotides are TGTGCCAGCAGCCTGGGACTAGCGGGGTTGGGCATTCAGTACTTC. Protein product: CASSLGLAGLGIQYF.

This clonotype turned up a few times. This sequence joins TRBV28 and TRBJ1-1; 11 positions match TRBD1. CDR1 and CDR2 (germline): MDHEN, SYDVKM. Losses at the gene ends were 3 bases for V and 3 bases for J; bases not matched to a gene: 9. The CDR3 totals 17 residues. CDR3 DNA sequence: TGTGCCAGCAGTTTCCGGACAGGGGGCGTATGGGACACTGAAGCTTTCTTT. Protein product: CASSFRTGGVWDTEAFF.

This clonotype was counted between two and nine times. The chain uses TRBV6-5 and TRBJ2-5, with a possible D match to TRBD1 (5 bases). CDR1 is MNHEY, CDR2 SVGAGI, per germline. The CDR3 consists of 15 residues. Trimming stripped 5 bases from V and 0 bases from J, with 13 bases between. This CDR3 reads CASSRMGQDQETQYF. The DNA of the CDR3 is TGTGCCAGCAGTCGAATGGGGCAGGACCAAGAGACCCAGTACTTC.

As to this clonotype: Since a much larger clone is just one base distant, this may be a read error. The J gene is TRBJ1-4, the V gene TRBV29-1; D is uncertain. Between the trimmed V and J ends, which lost 6 bases and 1 base, there was a span of 12 bases. The germline V gene encodes CDR1 SQVTM and CDR2 ANQGSEA. The CDR3 runs 14 residues. Here the CDR3 DNA reads TGCAGCGTCCTGTCCGATATAACTAATGAAAAACTGTTTTTT. Amino acid sequence: CSVLSDITNEKLFF.

This clonotype was seen a few times. The chain uses TRBV25-1 and TRBJ2-7, with TRBD1 matching 8 bases. Germline assignment: CDR1 MGHDK and CDR2 SYGVNS. The CDR3 has 15 amino acids. Trimming took 6 bases from V and 0 from J; bases not matched to a gene: 7. The CDR3 coding sequence is TGTGCCAGCAGGTCGAACAGGGGGGACTCCTACGAGCAGTACTTC. This translates into CASRSNRGDSYEQYF.

This clonotype was recorded a few times. The J gene is TRBJ2-1, the V gene TRBV7-6, with D perhaps matching TRBD1 (6 bases). Germline V gene data show CDR1 as SGHVS and CDR2 as FNYEAQ. V lost 5 bases, J lost 4 bases, and 15 bases lay in between. This CDR3 is 15 amino acids long. The CDR3 DNA reads TGTGCCAGCAGCGCCCGTGGGGGCCTGTACAATGAGCAGTTCTTC. Translated: CASSARGGLYNEQFF.

The rearrangement joins TRBV5-1 to TRBJ1-6, with D uncertain. The ends were cut back, 5 bases at V and 9 bases at J, with 12 bases in the middle. There are 13 residues in the CDR3. Germline CDR1 is SGHRS and CDR2 is YFSETQ. CDR3 sequence: CASRRHEGSPLHF. CDR3 DNA: TGCGCCAGCAGACGGCACGAGGGTTCACCCCTCCACTTT.

V and J are TRBV4-1 and TRBJ1-1; D call uncertain. Trimming removed 4 bases from V and 8 bases from J, with 14 bases in between. Germline-derived CDR1 and CDR2 are MGHRA and YSYEKL. This CDR3 is built from 13 residues. The CDR3 DNA sequence: TGCGCCAGCAGCCGAGAACCCAGCCCAGAAGCTTTCTTT. Its translation: CASSREPSPEAFF.

This clonotype occurred many times. The chain joins TRBV29-1 to TRBJ2-1; D is undetermined. Germline loops: CDR1 SQVTM, CDR2 ANQGSEA. The CDR3 length is 13 residues. V was clipped by 0 bases and J by 4 bases, with 7 bases between them. The CDR3 sequence: CSVEDIGYNEQFF. The CDR3 DNA is TGCAGCGTTGAAGATATAGGATACAATGAGCAGTTCTTC.

V and J are TRBV27 and TRBJ1-1, with D possibly matching TRBD1 (5 bases). V was trimmed by 1 base and J by 5 bases, leaving 11 bases between them. The CDR3 contains 14 residues. Germline V CDR1 and CDR2: MNHEY, SMNVEV (reference sequence). The DNA for the CDR3 is TGTGCCAGCAGTTTATACAGGAGAGATACTGAAGCTTTCTTT. Protein sequence: CASSLYRRDTEAFF.

This chain joins TRBV4-1 and TRBJ2-3, with 8 bases aligning to TRBD1. V was pared by 3 bases and J by 4 bases, with 6 bases of the junction left unmatched. This CDR3 comprises 15 residues. The germline gives CDR1 MGHRA, CDR2 YSYEKL. Written as DNA, the CDR3 is TGCGCCAGCAGCCAGCGGACAGGGCAGGCAGATACGCAGTATTTT. Its protein product is CASSQRTGQADTQYF.

This clonotype was seen more than once but under ten times. The rearrangement uses TRBV10-3 and TRBJ1-5, with a tentative D call TRBD1 (5 bases). The CDR3 is 14 amino acids. Trimming shortened V by 3 bases and J by 4 bases, and 10 bases separated the two germline ends. The germline CDR1 and CDR2 sequences are ENHRY and SYGVKD. The CDR3 sequence is CAISDQGENQPQHF. CDR3 DNA sequence: TGTGCCATCAGTGACCAGGGAGAGAATCAGCCCCAGCATTTT.

This rearrangement joins TRBV12-3 or TRBV12-4 to TRBJ2-2; D may be TRBD1 (5 bases). With 4 bases removed from V and 6 bases from J, the gap between germline ends came to 9 bases. The CDR3 runs 13 residues. The CDR3 region has the DNA TGTGCCAGCAGTTCCGACAGCCCCGGGGAGCTGTTTTTT. Its translation: CASSSDSPGELFF.

Concerning this clonotype itself: A much larger clone lies a single base off, so this may be a read error. This rearrangement joins TRBV4-3 to TRBJ1-5, with a weak D call TRBD1 (5 bases). The CDR3 length is 15 residues. Germline CDR1 is LGHNA and CDR2 is YSLEER. V was shortened by 0 bases and J by 3 bases, with 9 bases between the two germline ends. The DNA for the CDR3 is TGCGCCAGCAGCCAAGATGGTGGACACAATCAGCCCCAGCATTTT. Protein: CASSQDGGHNQPQHF.

The chain is built from TRBV4-3 and TRBJ2-3, with a possible D match to TRBD2 (6 bases). CDR3 length: 16 residues. Trimming took 0 bases from V and 2 from J, leaving 12 bases between them. CDR1 is LGHNA and CDR2 is YSLEER in the germline V gene. DNA for the CDR3: TGCGCCAGCAGCCAAGATCTGGCGGGGCTCACAGATACGCAGTATTTT. It specifies CASSQDLAGLTDTQYF.

The rearrangement uses TRBV5-1 and TRBJ2-2; unclear D gene. The V end lost 3 bases, the J end lost 4 bases, and 13 bases lay between the germline ends. This CDR3 spans 15 amino acids. Germline loops: CDR1 SGHRS, CDR2 YFSETQ. CDR3 in DNA: TGCGCCAGCAGCTGGGGTAGTTCGGGCACCGGGGAGCTGTTTTTT. It specifies CASSWGSSGTGELFF. Looking up the rest from reference TRBV5-1 and TRBJ2-2 gives the full variable domain: KAGVTQTPRYLIKTRGQQVTLSCSPISGHRSVSWYQQTPGQGLQFLFEYFSETQRNKGNFPGRFSGRQFSNSRSEMNVSTLELGDSALYLCASSWGSSGTGELFFGEGSRLTVL.

The V and J genes are TRBV6-2 or TRBV6-3 and TRBJ2-4, with D unclear. The tail of the sequence fits TRBJ2-7 better, so the J call may be wrong. This CDR3 has 11 amino acids. Germline CDR1 and CDR2: MNHEY and SVGEGT. The CDR3 protein is CASDTGYEQYF. The DNA of the CDR3 is TGTGCCAGTGACACGGGTTACGAGCAGTACTTC.